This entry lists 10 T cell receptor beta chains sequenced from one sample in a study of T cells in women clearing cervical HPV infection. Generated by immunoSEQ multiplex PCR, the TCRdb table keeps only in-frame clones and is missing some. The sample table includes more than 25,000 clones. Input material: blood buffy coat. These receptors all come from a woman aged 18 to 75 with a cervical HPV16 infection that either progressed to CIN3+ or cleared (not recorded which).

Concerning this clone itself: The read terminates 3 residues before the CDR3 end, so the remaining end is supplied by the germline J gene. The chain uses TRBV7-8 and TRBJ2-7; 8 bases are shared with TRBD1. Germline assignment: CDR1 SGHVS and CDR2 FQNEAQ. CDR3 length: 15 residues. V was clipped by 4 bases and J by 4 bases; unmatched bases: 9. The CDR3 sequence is CASSSEGTGGYEQYF. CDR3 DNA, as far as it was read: TGTGCCAGCAGCTCCGAAGGGACAGGAGGATACGAG.

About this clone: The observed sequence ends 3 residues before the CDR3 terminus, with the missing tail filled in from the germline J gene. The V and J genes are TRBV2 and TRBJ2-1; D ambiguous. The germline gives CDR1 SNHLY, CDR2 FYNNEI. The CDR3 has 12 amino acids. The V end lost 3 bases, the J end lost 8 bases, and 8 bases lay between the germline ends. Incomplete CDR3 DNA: TGTGCCAGCAGTGATTACTTTGATGAG. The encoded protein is CASSDYFDE. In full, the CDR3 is CASSDYFDEQFF.

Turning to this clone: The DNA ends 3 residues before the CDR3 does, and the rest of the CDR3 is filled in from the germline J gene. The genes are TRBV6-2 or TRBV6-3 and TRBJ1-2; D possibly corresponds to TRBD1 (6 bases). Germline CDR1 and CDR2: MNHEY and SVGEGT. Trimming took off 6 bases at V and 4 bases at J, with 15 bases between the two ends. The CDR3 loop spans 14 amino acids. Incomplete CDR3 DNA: TGTGCCAGCAGAAGTCGGGGGGCTAGCTATGGC. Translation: CASRSRGASYG. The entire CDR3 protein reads CASRSRGASYGYTF.

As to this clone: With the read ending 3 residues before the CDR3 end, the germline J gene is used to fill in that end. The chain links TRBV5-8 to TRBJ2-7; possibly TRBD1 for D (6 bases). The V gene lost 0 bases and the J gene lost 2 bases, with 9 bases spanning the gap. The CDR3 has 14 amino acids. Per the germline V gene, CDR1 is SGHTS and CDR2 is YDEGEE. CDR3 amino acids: CASSLAPGAYEQYF. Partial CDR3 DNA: TGTGCCAGCAGCTTGGCGCCAGGGGCCTACGAG.

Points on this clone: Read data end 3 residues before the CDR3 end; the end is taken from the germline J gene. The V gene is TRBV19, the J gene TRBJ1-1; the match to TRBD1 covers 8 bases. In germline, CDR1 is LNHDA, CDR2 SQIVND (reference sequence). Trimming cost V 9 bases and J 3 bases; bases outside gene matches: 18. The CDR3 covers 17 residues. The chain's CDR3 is CASQNPGQAYSDTEAFF. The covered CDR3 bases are TGTGCCAGCCAAAATCCGGGACAGGCCTATTCCGACACTGAA.

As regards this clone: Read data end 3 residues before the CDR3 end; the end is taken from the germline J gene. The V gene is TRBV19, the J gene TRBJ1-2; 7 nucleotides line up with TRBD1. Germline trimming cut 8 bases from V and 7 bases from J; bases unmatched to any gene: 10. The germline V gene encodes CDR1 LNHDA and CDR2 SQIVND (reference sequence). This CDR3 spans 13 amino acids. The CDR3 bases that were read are TGTGCCAGTTGGCCCCGGGACAGAGGTGGC. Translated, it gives CASWPRDRGG. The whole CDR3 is CASWPRDRGGYTF.

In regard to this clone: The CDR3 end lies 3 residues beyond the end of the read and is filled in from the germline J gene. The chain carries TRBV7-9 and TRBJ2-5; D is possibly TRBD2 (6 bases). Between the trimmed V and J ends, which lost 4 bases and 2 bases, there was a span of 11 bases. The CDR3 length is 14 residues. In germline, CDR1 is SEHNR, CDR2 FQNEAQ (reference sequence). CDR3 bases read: TGTGCCAGCAGCTCCATGACTAGGCAAGAGACC. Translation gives CASSSMTRQET. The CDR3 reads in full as CASSSMTRQETQYF.

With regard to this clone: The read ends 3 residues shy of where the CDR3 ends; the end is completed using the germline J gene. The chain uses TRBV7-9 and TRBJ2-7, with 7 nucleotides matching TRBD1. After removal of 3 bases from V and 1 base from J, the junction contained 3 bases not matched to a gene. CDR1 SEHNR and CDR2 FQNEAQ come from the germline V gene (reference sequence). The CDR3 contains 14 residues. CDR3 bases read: TGTGCCAGCAGCTTGGGGACAGCATCCTACGAG. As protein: CASSLGTASYE. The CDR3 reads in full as CASSLGTASYEQYF. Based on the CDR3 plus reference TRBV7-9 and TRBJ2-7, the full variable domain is DTGVSQNPRHKITKRGQNVTFRCDPISEHNRLYWYRQTLGQGPEFLTYFQNEAQLEKSRLLSDRFSAERPKGSFSTLEIQRTEQGDSAMYLCASSLGTASYEQYFGPGTRLTVT.

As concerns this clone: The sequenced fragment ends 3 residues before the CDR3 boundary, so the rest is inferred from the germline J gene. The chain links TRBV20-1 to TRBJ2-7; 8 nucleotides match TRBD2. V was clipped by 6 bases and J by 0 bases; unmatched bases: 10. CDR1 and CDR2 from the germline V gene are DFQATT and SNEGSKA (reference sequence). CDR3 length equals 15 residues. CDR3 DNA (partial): TGCAGTGCAGCACCCCCGGGGGGGAGCTCCTACGAG. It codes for CSAAPPGGSSYE. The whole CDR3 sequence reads CSAAPPGGSSYEQYF.

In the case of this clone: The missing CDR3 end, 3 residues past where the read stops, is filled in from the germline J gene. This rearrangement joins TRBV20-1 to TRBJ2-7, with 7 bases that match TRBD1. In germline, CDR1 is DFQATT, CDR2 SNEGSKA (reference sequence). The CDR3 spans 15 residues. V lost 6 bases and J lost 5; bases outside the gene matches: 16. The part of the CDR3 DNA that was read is TGCAGTGCCCCCGACCCGACAGGGTCCGGGGACGAG. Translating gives CSAPDPTGSGDE. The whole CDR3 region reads CSAPDPTGSGDEQYF.